This T cell receptor (beta chain) was obtained from a study of cytomegalovirus exposure and HLA in healthy donors. Whole-study results and caveats: A later analysis appeared to link common viral pathogens to several of the most significant clusters.

CDR3 size: 14 residues. Germline CDR1 is MGHRA and CDR2 is YSYEKL. V lost 1 base and J 3 bases, leaving 9 bases between the germline ends. Among the donors, all were healthy bone marrow donors. The donors, nominally healthy at sampling, likely had unrecorded immune exposures. Primers included in the PCR were 60 Vbeta and 13 Jbeta primers. The assay was immunoSEQ multiplex PCR, and TCRdb's table has in-frame clones only and misses some. The sample holds some 160,000 clones, 80% seen once. With regard to this clone: Its antigen is unidentified.

Sequencing used PBMCs. This TCR was recovered from a man aged 35-49 years in good health and CMV-seronegative. The gene calls are TRBV4-1 and TRBJ2-5, with D unclear. CDR3 in amino acids: CASSQATQEETQYF. In nucleotides, the CDR3 is TGCGCCAGCAGCCAAGCTACCCAAGAAGAGACCCAGTACTTC.